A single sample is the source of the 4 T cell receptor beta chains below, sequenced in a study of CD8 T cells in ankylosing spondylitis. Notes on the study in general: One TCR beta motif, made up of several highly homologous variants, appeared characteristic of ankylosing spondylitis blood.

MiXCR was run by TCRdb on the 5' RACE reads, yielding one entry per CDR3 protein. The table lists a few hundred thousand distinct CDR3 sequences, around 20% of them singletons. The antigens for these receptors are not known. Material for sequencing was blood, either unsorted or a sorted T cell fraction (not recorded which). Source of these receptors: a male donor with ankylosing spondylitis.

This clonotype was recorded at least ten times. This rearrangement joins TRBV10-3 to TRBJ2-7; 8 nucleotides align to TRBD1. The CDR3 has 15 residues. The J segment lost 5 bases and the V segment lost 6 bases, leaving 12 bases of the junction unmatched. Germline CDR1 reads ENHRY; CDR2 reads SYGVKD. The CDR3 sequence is CAIRNSRTGPNEQYF. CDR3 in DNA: TGTGCCATCAGGAACTCAAGGACAGGGCCCAACGAGCAGTACTTC.

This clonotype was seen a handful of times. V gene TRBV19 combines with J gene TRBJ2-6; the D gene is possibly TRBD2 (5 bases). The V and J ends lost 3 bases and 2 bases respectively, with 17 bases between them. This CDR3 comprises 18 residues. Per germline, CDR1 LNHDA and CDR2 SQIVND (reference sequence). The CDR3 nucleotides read TGTGCCAGTAGTATCCCTCTAGAGGGTGGGACTGGGGCCAACGTCCTGACTTTC. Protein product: CASSIPLEGGTGANVLTF.

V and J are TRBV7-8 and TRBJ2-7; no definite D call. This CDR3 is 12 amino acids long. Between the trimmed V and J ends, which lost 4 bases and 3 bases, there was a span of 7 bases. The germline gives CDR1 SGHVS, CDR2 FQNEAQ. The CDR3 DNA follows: TGTGCCAGCAGCTCTGACAACTACGAGCAGTACTTC. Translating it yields CASSSDNYEQYF.

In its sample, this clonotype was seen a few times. The CDR3 DNA is TGCAGCGCCCTCCGGGGCCCTACGGGGATTCAGTACTTC. Protein sequence: CSALRGPTGIQYF. The J gene is TRBJ2-4, the V gene TRBV29-1; D could derive from TRBD1 or TRBD2 (5 bases each). The length of the CDR3 is 13 residues. V lost 7 bases, J lost 10 bases, and 20 bases lay in between. Looked up from germline, CDR1 is SQVTM and CDR2 is ANQGSEA.